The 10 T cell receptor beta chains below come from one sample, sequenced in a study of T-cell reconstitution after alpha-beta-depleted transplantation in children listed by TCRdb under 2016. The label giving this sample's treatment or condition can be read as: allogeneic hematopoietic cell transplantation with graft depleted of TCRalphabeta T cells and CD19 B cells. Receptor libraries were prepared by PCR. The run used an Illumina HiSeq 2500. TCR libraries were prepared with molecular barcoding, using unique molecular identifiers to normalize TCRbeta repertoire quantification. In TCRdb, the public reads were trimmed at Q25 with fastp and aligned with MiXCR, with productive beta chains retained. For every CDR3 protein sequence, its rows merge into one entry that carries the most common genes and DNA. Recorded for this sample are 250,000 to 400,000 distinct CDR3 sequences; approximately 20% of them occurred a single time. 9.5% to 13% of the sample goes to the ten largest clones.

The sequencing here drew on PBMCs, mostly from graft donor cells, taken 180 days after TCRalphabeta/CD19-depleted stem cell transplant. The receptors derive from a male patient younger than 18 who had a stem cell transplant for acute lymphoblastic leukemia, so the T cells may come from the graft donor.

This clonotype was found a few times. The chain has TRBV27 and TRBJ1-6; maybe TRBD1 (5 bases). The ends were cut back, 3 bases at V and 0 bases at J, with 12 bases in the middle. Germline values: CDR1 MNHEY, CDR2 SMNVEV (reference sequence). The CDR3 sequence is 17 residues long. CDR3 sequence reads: CASSFGRGSSYNSPLHF. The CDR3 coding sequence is TGTGCCAGCAGTTTCGGACGGGGGAGCTCCTATAATTCACCCCTCCACTTT.

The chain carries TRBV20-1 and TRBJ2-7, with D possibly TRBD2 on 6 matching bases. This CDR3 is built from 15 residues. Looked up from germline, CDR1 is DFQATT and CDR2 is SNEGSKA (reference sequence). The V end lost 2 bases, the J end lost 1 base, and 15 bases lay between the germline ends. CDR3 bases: TGCAGTGCTAGACCGGACTACCCTTATTCCTACGAGCAGTACTTC. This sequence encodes CSARPDYPYSYEQYF.

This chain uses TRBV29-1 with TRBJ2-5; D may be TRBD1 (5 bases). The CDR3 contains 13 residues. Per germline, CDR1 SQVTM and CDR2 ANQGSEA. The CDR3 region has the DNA TGCACCTCAGTGGACACCTACCAAGAGACCCAGTACTTC. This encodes CTSVDTYQETQYF.

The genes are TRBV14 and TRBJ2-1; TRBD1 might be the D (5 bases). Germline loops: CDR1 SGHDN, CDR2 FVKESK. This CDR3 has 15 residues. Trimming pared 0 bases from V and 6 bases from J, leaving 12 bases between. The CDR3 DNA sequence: TGTGCCAGCAGCCAAGAGCCAGGGCAAGGCAATGAGCAGTTCTTC. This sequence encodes CASSQEPGQGNEQFF.

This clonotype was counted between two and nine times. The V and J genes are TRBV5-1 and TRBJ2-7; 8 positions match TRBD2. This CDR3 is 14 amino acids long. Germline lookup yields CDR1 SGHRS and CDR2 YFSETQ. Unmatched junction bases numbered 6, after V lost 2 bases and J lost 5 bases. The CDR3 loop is CASSLAREGNEQYF. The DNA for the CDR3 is TGCGCCAGCAGCTTAGCTCGGGAGGGAAACGAGCAGTACTTC.

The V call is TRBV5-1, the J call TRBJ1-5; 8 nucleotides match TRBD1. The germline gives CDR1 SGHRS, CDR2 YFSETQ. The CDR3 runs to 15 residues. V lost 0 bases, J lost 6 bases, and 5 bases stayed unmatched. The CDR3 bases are TGCGCCAGCAGCTTGGGGTCAGGGGGCGGTCAGCCCCAGCATTTT. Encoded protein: CASSLGSGGGQPQHF.

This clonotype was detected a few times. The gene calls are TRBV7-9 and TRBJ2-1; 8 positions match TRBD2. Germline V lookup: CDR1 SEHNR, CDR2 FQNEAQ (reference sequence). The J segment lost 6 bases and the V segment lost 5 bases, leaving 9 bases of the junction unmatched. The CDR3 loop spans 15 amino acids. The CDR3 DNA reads TGTGCCAGCAGCAAGGGGACTAGAGCCCTCAATGAGCAGTTCTTC. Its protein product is CASSKGTRALNEQFF.

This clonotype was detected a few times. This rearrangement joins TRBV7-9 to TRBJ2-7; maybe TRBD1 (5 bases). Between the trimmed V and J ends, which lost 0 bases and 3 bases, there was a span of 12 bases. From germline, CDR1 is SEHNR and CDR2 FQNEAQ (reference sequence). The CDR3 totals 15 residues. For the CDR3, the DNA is TGTGCCAGCAGCTTAGCAGCAGGGATAAACTACGAGCAGTACTTC. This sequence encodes CASSLAAGINYEQYF.

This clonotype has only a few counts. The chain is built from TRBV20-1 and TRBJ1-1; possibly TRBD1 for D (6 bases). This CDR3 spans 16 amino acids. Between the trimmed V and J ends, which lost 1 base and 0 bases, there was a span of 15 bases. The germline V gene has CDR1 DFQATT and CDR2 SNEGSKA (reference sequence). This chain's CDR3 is CSARASRGPMNTEAFF. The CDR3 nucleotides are TGCAGTGCTAGAGCAAGCAGGGGCCCTATGAACACTGAAGCTTTCTTT.

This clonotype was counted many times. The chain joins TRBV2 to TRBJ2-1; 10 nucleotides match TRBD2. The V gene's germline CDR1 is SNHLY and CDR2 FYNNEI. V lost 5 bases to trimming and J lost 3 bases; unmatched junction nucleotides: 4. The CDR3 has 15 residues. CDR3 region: CASSKSSGGYNEQFF. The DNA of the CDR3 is TGTGCCAGCAGTAAATCTAGCGGGGGCTACAATGAGCAGTTCTTC.